Reported below is one TCR beta chain. Terminally differentiated effector memory CD45RA+ cells were excluded from the naive CD8 cells, which were CD45RO-negative and positively selected for CCR7. The donors, healthy adults who were HIV-negative, had experienced no recent acute infections or vaccinations. TCRdb keeps only in-frame clones here, not all; method: immunoSEQ multiplex PCR. In the table there are some 2 million clones, about 95% of which are singletons. The data derive from a study of shared clonotypes between healthy human individuals. This CDR3 is built from 17 residues. Germline assignment: CDR1 SGHVS and CDR2 FQNEAQ. Losses at the gene ends were 1 base for V and 6 bases for J; bases not matched to a gene: 13.

The chain employs TRBV7-8 and TRBJ2-7, with 9 bases matching TRBD1. The sample comprised naive CD8+ T cells sorted from blood. The receptor comes from a man between 18 and 29 years old in good health. CDR3 DNA sequence: TGTGCCAGCAGCTTAGAAGGGGAGAACAGGGGGCCCGGCGAGCAGTACTTC. Translated: CASSLEGENRGPGEQYF.